The 30 T cell receptor beta chains presented below share a single source sample, sequenced in a study of cytomegalovirus exposure and HLA in healthy donors. Researchers ran the PCR with 60 Vbeta and 13 Jbeta primers. Profiled with immunoSEQ multiplex PCR; TCRdb holds only in-frame clones, not every one. The sample shows roughly 120,000 clones, about 76% of them seen only once. Sequencing used PBMCs. The receptors shown here come from a man aged 55 to 69 in good health and CMV-seropositive.

The V gene is TRBV29-1, the J gene TRBJ2-7; tentatively, D is TRBD2 (6 bases). V was trimmed by 4 bases and J by 2 bases, leaving 9 bases between them. In germline, CDR1 is SQVTM, CDR2 ANQGSEA. This CDR3 is 12 amino acids long. The DNA for the CDR3 is TGCAGCGTTGGACGGGGGACCTACGAGCAGTACTTC. As protein: CSVGRGTYEQYF.

The V and J genes are TRBV30 and TRBJ1-5; tentatively, D is TRBD1 (5 bases). This CDR3 has 13 amino acids. Germline CDR1 GTSNPN, CDR2 SVGIG (reference sequence). The ends were cut back, 2 bases at V and 4 bases at J, with 9 bases in the middle. The CDR3 sequence is CAWSSDRNQPQHF. CDR3 bases: TGTGCCTGGAGTTCCGACAGAAATCAGCCCCAGCATTTT.

This chain uses TRBV5-5 with TRBJ2-2; 7 bases fit TRBD1. Germline lookup yields CDR1 SGHKS and CDR2 YYEKEE (reference sequence). This CDR3 region has 16 residues. Unmatched junction bases numbered 10, after V lost 3 bases and J lost 5 bases. Here the CDR3 reads CASSSFLGQVTGELFF. The DNA of the CDR3 is TGTGCCAGCAGCTCATTCTTAGGACAGGTTACCGGGGAGCTGTTTTTT.

This chain uses TRBV19 with TRBJ2-7; TRBD2 matches 8 bases. Germline V CDR1 and CDR2: LNHDA, SQIVND (reference sequence). This CDR3 comprises 17 residues. V lost 2 bases to trimming and J lost 2 bases; unmatched junction nucleotides: 11. CDR3 sequence: CASSIRVSSGRTYEQYF. The CDR3 DNA reads as TGTGCCAGTAGTATACGGGTCTCTAGCGGGCGTACCTACGAGCAGTACTTC.

The chain uses TRBV5-4 and TRBJ2-7; D remains unclear. Trimming stripped 2 bases from V and 3 bases from J, with 18 bases between. The CDR3 loop spans 16 amino acids. Germline assignment: CDR1 SGHNT and CDR2 YYREEE (reference sequence). CDR3 in amino acids: CASSLESQELDYEQYF. The CDR3, as DNA: TGTGCCAGCAGCTTAGAGAGTCAGGAATTGGACTACGAGCAGTACTTC.

The chain links TRBV19 to TRBJ2-7, with 8 positions matching TRBD2. Germline V gene sequence: CDR1 LNHDA, CDR2 SQIVND (reference sequence). V was pared by 4 bases and J by 3 bases, with 5 bases of the junction left unmatched. There are 14 residues in the CDR3. The CDR3: CASSTGGGSYEQYF. The CDR3 DNA reads TGTGCCAGTAGTACGGGCGGGGGGAGCTACGAGCAGTACTTC.

The J gene is TRBJ2-7, the V gene TRBV5-1, with 10 bases that match TRBD1. The CDR3 runs to 18 residues. CDR1 is SGHRS, CDR2 YFSETQ, per germline. Trimming cost V 2 bases and J 3 bases; bases outside gene matches: 14. The DNA for the CDR3 is TGCGCCAGCAGCTTCCGTCCGGATCGACAGGGGGCGGACTACGAGCAGTACTTC. Translation: CASSFRPDRQGADYEQYF.

DNA for the CDR3: TGTGCCTGGGGACAATTGAACACTGAAGCTTTCTTT. Translation gives CAWGQLNTEAFF. The gene calls are TRBV30 and TRBJ1-1, with a tentative D call TRBD1 (5 bases). V lost 5 bases and J lost 0, with 7 bases in between. The CDR3 has 12 amino acids. CDR1 GTSNPN and CDR2 SVGIG come from the germline V gene (reference sequence).

The V and J genes are TRBV27 and TRBJ1-1; 7 bases map to TRBD1. The germline CDR1 and CDR2 sequences are MNHEY and SMNVEV (reference sequence). The CDR3 loop spans 13 amino acids. The V gene end was trimmed by 5 bases and the J gene end by 9 bases; junction bases not matched to a gene: 9. The CDR3, as DNA: TGTGCCAGCAGTCTCCCAGGGGGACAGAAAGCTTTCTTT. Its translation is CASSLPGGQKAFF.

This chain joins TRBV5-1 and TRBJ1-1, with 10 bases lining up with TRBD1. V lost 4 bases and J lost 4; bases outside the gene matches: 4. The germline CDR1 and CDR2 sequences are SGHRS and YFSETQ. The CDR3 extends over 14 amino acids. CDR3 residues: CASSGQGGGTEAFF. The CDR3 nucleotides are TGCGCCAGCAGCGGACAGGGGGGCGGCACTGAAGCTTTCTTT.

This chain connects TRBV5-1 to TRBJ2-1; D is uncertain. Germline V lookup: CDR1 SGHRS, CDR2 YFSETQ. The CDR3 contains 16 residues. V dropped 1 base and J dropped 0 bases, with 11 bases sitting between them. The CDR3 loop is CASSLLPASSYNEQFF. CDR3 bases: TGCGCCAGCAGCTTGCTTCCAGCGAGCTCCTACAATGAGCAGTTCTTC.

The V call is TRBV4-1, the J call TRBJ2-1; 7 bases line up with TRBD2. The germline CDR1 and CDR2 sequences are MGHRA and YSYEKL. V trimming: 4 bases; J trimming: 6 bases; junction bases outside the gene matches: 3. CDR3 length equals 13 residues. CDR3 coding DNA: TGCGCCAGCAGCCTTGGCGGGGGCAATGAGCAGTTCTTC. It codes for CASSLGGGNEQFF.

The genes are TRBV25-1 and TRBJ2-4, with D possibly TRBD2 on 5 matching bases. V lost 6 bases and J lost 4, with 25 bases in between. CDR3 length equals 18 residues. Germline CDR1 is MGHDK and CDR2 is SYGVNS. In nucleotides, the CDR3 is TGTGCCAGCAGACCTAAAACCTTTCAGCGTGGGGAGAAAAACATTCAGTACTTC. This translates into CASRPKTFQRGEKNIQYF. The full variable domain, rest sourced from reference TRBV25-1 and TRBJ2-4, is EADIYQTPRYLVIGTGKKITLECSQTMGHDKMYWYQQDPGMELHLIHYSYGVNSTEKGDLSSESTVSRIRTEHFPLTLESARPSHTSQYLCASRPKTFQRGEKNIQYFGAGTRLSVL.

On this clone itself: Other DNA sequences from this sample encode an identical CDR3 as well. This chain links TRBV5-1 with TRBJ1-4; D is uncertain. V shed 4 bases and J shed 0 bases, with 7 bases lying between them. Germline V gene lookup returns CDR1 SGHRS and CDR2 YFSETQ. The CDR3 has 14 amino acids. The CDR3 reads CASSPGATNEKLFF. DNA of the CDR3: TGCGCCAGCAGCCCGGGTGCAACTAATGAAAAACTGTTTTTT.

This chain uses TRBV5-1 with TRBJ2-1, with D hard to call. This CDR3 comprises 13 residues. Germline V gene lookup returns CDR1 SGHRS and CDR2 YFSETQ. With 4 bases removed from V and 0 bases from J, the gap between germline ends came to 5 bases. In DNA, the CDR3 is TGCGCCAGCAGCCAAGCCTCCTACAATGAGCAGTTCTTC. Its translation is CASSQASYNEQFF.

The gene calls are TRBV10-2 and TRBJ2-1; D may be TRBD2 (6 bases). CDR1 is WSHSY and CDR2 is SAAADI in the germline V gene. Trimming took off 0 bases at V and 3 bases at J, with 12 bases between the two ends. The CDR3 consists of 16 residues. CDR3 nucleotides: TGCGCCAGCAGTGAGTCGACTGCGGGGTTCTACAATGAGCAGTTCTTC. This codes for CASSESTAGFYNEQFF.

In its sample, this clone was seen once. The rearrangement uses TRBV9 and TRBJ1-2; 11 nucleotides agree with TRBD1. CDR3 size: 16 residues. The trim removed 0 bases at V and 5 bases at J, leaving 6 bases unmatched. Per germline, CDR1 SGDLS and CDR2 YYNGEE. CDR3 sequence (DNA): TGTGCCAGCAGCGTAGAAGGAGGGACAGGGGGGTATGGCTACACCTTC. Its protein is CASSVEGGTGGYGYTF.

V gene TRBV7-2 combines with J gene TRBJ2-3; 8 nucleotides agree with TRBD2. Germline V gives CDR1 SGHTA, CDR2 FQGNSA. This CDR3 region has 16 residues. Trimming took 1 base from V and 2 from J; bases not matched to a gene: 5. The CDR3 spells CASSLGTSRITDTQYF. CDR3 nucleotide sequence: TGTGCCAGCAGCTTAGGGACTAGCAGAATCACAGATACGCAGTATTTT.

CDR3 in DNA: TGTGCCAGCAGTGACCCGGGACTAGCAGCCTACGAGCAGTACTTC. This sequence encodes CASSDPGLAAYEQYF. The chain links TRBV6-1 to TRBJ2-7; 9 positions agree with TRBD2. This CDR3 spans 15 amino acids. The V and J ends lost 3 bases and 2 bases, in that order; junction bases with no gene match: 5. The germline gives CDR1 MNHNS, CDR2 SASEGT.

This clone appeared once. The CDR3 coding sequence is TGCAGTGCTGGCTACCGGGACAAGCAGTTCTTC. It specifies CSAGYRDKQFF. J is TRBJ2-1 and V is TRBV20-1, with D perhaps matching TRBD1 (6 bases). Germline CDR1 and CDR2: DFQATT and SNEGSKA (reference sequence). The germline V and J ends were trimmed by 5 bases and 11 bases, with 13 bases remaining between them. This CDR3 has 11 amino acids.

CDR3 sequence (DNA): TGTGCCTGGAGCGGCACAGGGTTCAACTATGGCTACACCTTC. Its translation: CAWSGTGFNYGYTF. The chain links TRBV30 to TRBJ1-2, with a tentative D call TRBD1 (6 bases). This CDR3 comprises 14 residues. CDR1 is GTSNPN, CDR2 SVGIG, per germline (reference sequence). V gave up 3 bases and J gave up 2 bases, with 13 bases separating them.

The J gene is TRBJ1-2, the V gene TRBV9; D is perhaps TRBD1 (6 bases). The CDR3 is 17 residues long. Looked up from germline, CDR1 is SGDLS and CDR2 is YYNGEE. The V end lost 0 bases, the J end lost 6 bases, and 21 bases lay between the germline ends. The CDR3 nucleotides are TGTGCCAGCAGCGTAGAGGGGTCCCAGGGGCTGTATGATGGCTACACCTTC. Protein sequence: CASSVEGSQGLYDGYTF.

The rearrangement uses TRBV11-2 and TRBJ2-5; D is perhaps TRBD2 (7 bases). The CDR3 runs to 13 residues. Per germline, CDR1 SGHAT and CDR2 FQNNGV. Trimming took off 5 bases at V and 5 bases at J, with 12 bases between the two ends. The CDR3 loop is CASSRGARETQYF. The DNA for the CDR3 is TGTGCCAGCAGCCGGGGGGCTCGGGAGACCCAGTACTTC.

The chain is built from TRBV4-2 and TRBJ2-1, with 7 bases that match TRBD2. The trim removed 2 bases at V and 2 bases at J, leaving 21 bases unmatched. The CDR3 is 21 residues long. Germline V CDR1 and CDR2: LGHNA, YNFKEQ. CDR3 sequence (DNA): TGTGCCAGCAGCCAATCCTGGGGAGGGGATATTGGCAGGGTCCCCTACAATGAGCAGTTCTTC. Residues: CASSQSWGGDIGRVPYNEQFF.

V is TRBV19 and J is TRBJ1-4; 7 bases fit TRBD1. Germline CDR1 and CDR2: LNHDA and SQIVND (reference sequence). V dropped 9 bases and J dropped 4; count of bases not matched to a gene: 8. This CDR3 has 14 residues. In nucleotides, the CDR3 is TGTGCCAGCCAATCCGGGACAGATAATGAAAAACTGTTTTTT. Its translation: CASQSGTDNEKLFF.

The rearrangement joins TRBV6-1 to TRBJ1-6, with 8 bases fitting TRBD1. Germline V gives CDR1 MNHNS, CDR2 SASEGT. The trim removed 5 bases at V and 10 bases at J, leaving 10 bases unmatched. This CDR3 spans 15 amino acids. CDR3 in amino acids: CASSPRQGKRSPLHF. CDR3 sequence (DNA): TGTGCCAGCAGTCCCCGACAGGGGAAGCGGTCACCCCTCCACTTT.

This sequence joins TRBV18 and TRBJ2-3; no firm D call. Germline-derived CDR1 and CDR2 are KGHSH and LQKENI. Between the trimmed V and J ends, which lost 4 bases and 0 bases, there was a span of 14 bases. This CDR3 is 16 amino acids long. The CDR3 DNA sequence: TGTGCCAGCTCACTCATGACATCCACTAGCACAGATACGCAGTATTTT. Translating it yields CASSLMTSTSTDTQYF.

The rearrangement joins TRBV5-4 to TRBJ2-1; a weak D match, TRBD2 (6 bases). V lost 0 bases, J lost 8 bases, and 18 bases lay in between. Germline CDR1 and CDR2: SGHNT and YYREEE (reference sequence). CDR3 size: 16 residues. CDR3 nucleotides: TGTGCCAGCAGCTTGGGGACGGCATCCTGGGAGGATGAGCAGTTCTTC. It encodes CASSLGTASWEDEQFF.

The CDR3 spells CASSVDQAGGLETQYF. The CDR3 bases are TGTGCCAGCAGCGTAGACCAAGCGGGGGGGCTTGAGACCCAGTACTTC. The chain recombines TRBV9 with TRBJ2-5; 10 bases match TRBD2. J lost 5 bases, V lost 0 bases, and 7 bases had no gene match. This CDR3 spans 16 amino acids. From germline, CDR1 is SGDLS and CDR2 YYNGEE.

The chain couples TRBV5-1 to TRBJ2-7, with D maybe TRBD2 (6 bases). The CDR3 contains 14 residues. V lost 2 bases and J lost 5, with 14 bases in between. In germline, CDR1 is SGHRS, CDR2 YFSETQ. The chain's CDR3 is CASSFEGTGHEQYF. The CDR3 nucleotides read TGCGCCAGCAGCTTCGAGGGGACTGGCCACGAGCAGTACTTC.